These 16 T cell receptor beta chains were sequenced from one sample in a study of neurological immune-mediated disorders. Time point given: longitudinal time-point 1 (baseline). TCRdb passed the 5' RACE reads through MiXCR, listing each CDR3 protein once. Among more than 70,000 distinct CDR3 sequences listed, 10% to 13% were seen once. Material: PBMCs. The origin of the receptors is a man aged 25-40 years in good health.

At least ten counts were recorded for this clonotype. V and J are TRBV29-1 and TRBJ2-3; no clear D gene. The CDR3 runs to 14 residues. The ends were cut back, 7 bases at V and 1 base at J, with 15 bases in the middle. The germline CDR1 and CDR2 sequences are SQVTM and ANQGSEA. CDR3 bases: TGCAGCGCATCGCTATCCTCCGGCACAGATACGCAGTATTTT. This encodes CSASLSSGTDTQYF.

This clonotype has ten or more counts. J is TRBJ2-7 and V is TRBV20-1; the match to TRBD2 covers 10 bases. The trim removed 4 bases at V and 1 base at J, leaving 4 bases unmatched. CDR3 length: 14 amino acids. Germline assignment: CDR1 DFQATT and CDR2 SNEGSKA (reference sequence). As DNA, the CDR3 is TGCAGTGCTATCACACTAGCGGGGTCCTACGAGCAGTACTTC. Residues: CSAITLAGSYEQYF.

This clonotype was recorded a few times. A much larger clone sits a single nucleotide away, making a read error possible. This chain joins TRBV11-2 and TRBJ2-4; D gene unclear. Germline V gene data show CDR1 as SGHAT and CDR2 as FQNNGV. The CDR3 runs to 17 residues. CDR3 in DNA: TGTGCCAGCAGCCCAACCTCCGGGTGGGAAGCCAAAAACATGCAGTACTTC. Its protein is CASSPTSGWEAKNMQYF.

At least ten counts were recorded for this clonotype. The CDR3 reads CASERQGYEQYF. CDR3 DNA: TGCGCCAGCGAGCGACAGGGGTACGAGCAGTACTTC. The J gene is TRBJ2-7, the V gene TRBV10-2; 8 nucleotides line up with TRBD1. Germline V gives CDR1 WSHSY, CDR2 SAAADI. This CDR3 comprises 12 residues. After removal of 8 bases from V and 4 bases from J, the junction contained 4 bases not matched to a gene.

The gene calls are TRBV5-1 and TRBJ2-5, with unresolved D. Germline V gene lookup returns CDR1 SGHRS and CDR2 YFSETQ. This CDR3 contains 12 residues. Trimming took 4 bases from V and 5 from J, leaving 9 bases between them. CDR3: CASSPNTETQYF. In nucleotides, the CDR3 is TGCGCCAGCAGCCCGAATACGGAGACCCAGTACTTC.

This clonotype was found many times. The chain uses TRBV2 and TRBJ2-5; D ambiguous. CDR1 and CDR2 (germline): SNHLY, FYNNEI. Trimming took 2 bases from V and 1 from J, leaving 8 bases between them. The CDR3 contains 14 residues. The DNA of the CDR3 is TGTGCCAGCAGTGAACAGGAGATCCAAGAGACCCAGTACTTC. Translating gives CASSEQEIQETQYF.

This clonotype turned up a few times. V and J are TRBV7-2 and TRBJ2-7, with D perhaps being TRBD1 or TRBD2 (5 bases each). Germline V gene data show CDR1 as SGHTA and CDR2 as FQGNSA. The CDR3 runs 16 residues. Trimming left V 1 base short and J 3 bases short, with 16 bases between. CDR3 DNA sequence: TGTGCCAGCAGCTTAGGGATCGGGATGGGGGACTACGAGCAGTACTTC. Protein: CASSLGIGMGDYEQYF.

For this clonotype: This may arise from a read error, as a much more abundant clone is one base away. CDR3 DNA: TGTGCCAGCAGCTCAGGGACGGACTTCTACAAGCAGTACTTC. Its protein product is CASSSGTDFYKQYF. The V and J genes are TRBV27 and TRBJ2-7; tentatively, D is TRBD1 or TRBD2 (5 bases each). The germline V gene encodes CDR1 MNHEY and CDR2 SMNVEV (reference sequence). This CDR3 is 14 amino acids long.

This clonotype was seen many times. The chain carries TRBV18 and TRBJ1-5, with 11 bases fitting TRBD1. J lost 5 bases, V lost 6 bases, and 6 bases had no gene match. In germline, CDR1 is KGHSH, CDR2 LQKENI. The CDR3 covers 15 residues. The CDR3 spells CASSWTGGEDQPQHF. Here the CDR3 DNA reads TGTGCCAGCTCCTGGACAGGGGGCGAAGATCAGCCCCAGCATTTT.

This clonotype was recorded at least ten times. The J gene is TRBJ2-3, the V gene TRBV6-4; the match to TRBD1 covers 10 bases. This CDR3 comprises 15 residues. CDR1 and CDR2 from the germline V gene are MRHNA and SNTAGT. The ends lost 0 bases at V and 4 bases at J; junction bases unmatched: 1. The CDR3 DNA follows: TGTGCCAGCAGTGACTCGGGGACAGGGGCAGATACGCAGTATTTT. Its translation: CASSDSGTGADTQYF.

This clonotype is deemed medium-sized. This rearrangement joins TRBV2 to TRBJ2-3; D gene unclear. Trimming left V 6 bases short and J 2 bases short, with 15 bases between. The CDR3 contains 15 residues. The germline CDR1 and CDR2 sequences are SNHLY and FYNNEI. This CDR3 is CASSQDRIHTDTQYF. The CDR3 DNA reads as TGTGCCAGCAGCCAAGACCGGATCCACACAGATACGCAGTATTTT.

The J gene is TRBJ1-6, the V gene TRBV20-1; possibly TRBD1 for D (5 bases). CDR1 DFQATT and CDR2 SNEGSKA come from the germline V gene (reference sequence). V lost 0 bases, J lost 5 bases, and 14 bases lay in between. The length of the CDR3 is 16 residues. CDR3 loop: CSARDVGGGNNSPLHF. The CDR3 DNA sequence: TGCAGTGCTAGAGATGTCGGGGGGGGGAATAATTCACCCCTCCACTTT.

This clonotype was observed at least ten times. V is TRBV10-1 and J is TRBJ2-2; D is perhaps TRBD1 or TRBD2 (5 bases each). The V and J ends lost 6 bases and 7 bases respectively, with 12 bases between them. CDR3 length equals 13 residues. Germline V lookup: CDR1 WNHNN, CDR2 SYGVQD (reference sequence). CDR3 DNA sequence: TGCGCCAGCAGCCCTGGGACCGTCGGGGAGCTGTTTTTT. This gives the protein CASSPGTVGELFF.

This clonotype was seen at least ten times. The chain employs TRBV3-1 and TRBJ2-7, with TRBD2 matching over 10 bases. V was pared by 0 bases and J by 1 base, with 6 bases of the junction left unmatched. The V gene's germline CDR1 is LGHDT and CDR2 YNNKEL (reference sequence). This CDR3 has 17 residues. CDR3 sequence (DNA): TGTGCCAGCAGCCAAGATCCTAGCGGGAGATGGTCCTACGAGCAGTACTTC. Translating gives CASSQDPSGRWSYEQYF.

V and J are TRBV6-1 and TRBJ2-7; TRBD2 matches 9 bases. The CDR3 length is 13 residues. V dropped 5 bases and J dropped 3; count of bases not matched to a gene: 2. The germline V gene encodes CDR1 MNHNS and CDR2 SASEGT. The CDR3 nucleotides are TGTGCCAGCAGTCGACTAGCGGACTACGAGCAGTACTTC. Translated: CASSRLADYEQYF.

This clonotype appeared many times. This chain joins TRBV5-1 and TRBJ2-5, with D perhaps matching TRBD1 or TRBD2 (5 bases each). V was trimmed by 4 bases and J by 1 base, leaving 17 bases between them. This CDR3 spans 16 amino acids. Germline CDR1 is SGHRS and CDR2 is YFSETQ. The CDR3 region is CASSAPGRETQETQYF. CDR3 DNA sequence: TGCGCCAGCAGCGCCCCGGGACGAGAAACCCAAGAGACCCAGTACTTC. The variable domain in full, completed from reference TRBV5-1 and TRBJ2-5, reads KAGVTQTPRYLIKTRGQQVTLSCSPISGHRSVSWYQQTPGQGLQFLFEYFSETQRNKGNFPGRFSGRQFSNSRSEMNVSTLELGDSALYLCASSAPGRETQETQYFGPGTRLLVL.